What follows is one T cell receptor beta chain and its context. The data derive from a study of OX40 agonist ivuxolimab in advanced cancers. Study-level information: Ivuxolimab doses were 0.01, 0.1, 0.3, 1.5, 3 or 10 mg/kg every 2 weeks.

Assay used: immunoSEQ multiplex PCR; TCRdb lists only in-frame clones, some missing. The sample yields tens of thousands of clones, around 90% seen once. Trimming removed 2 bases at V and 0 bases at J, with 7 bases between. This CDR3 has 14 residues. Germline V gene sequence: CDR1 MDHEN, CDR2 SYDVKM. The clonotype comes from an adult with an advanced solid tumor such as melanoma, head and neck, liver or kidney cancer. Sequences were derived from CD4+ or CD8+ T cells sorted from blood, sampled in a trial of the OX40 agonist ivuxolimab. This chain connects TRBV28 to TRBJ1-1, with a tentative D call TRBD1 (5 bases). The DNA for the CDR3 is TGTGCCAGCAGTTTAGGGACGGTGAACACTGAAGCTTTCTTT. This sequence encodes CASSLGTVNTEAFF.